This TCR beta chain appears in the sequencing data of a study of glioma-infiltrating T cells after dendritic cell vaccination. Assay used: immunoSEQ multiplex PCR; TCRdb lists only in-frame clones, some missing. This sample has more than 95,000 clones, with approximately 80% found just once. V was trimmed by 2 bases and J by 0 bases, leaving 2 bases between them. This CDR3 region has 13 residues. Per germline, CDR1 SGHNT and CDR2 YENEEA. No glioblastoma patient carried an isocitrate dehydrogenase mutation. The sample here was blood, taken before dendritic cell vaccination. The source is a human donor with glioblastoma. V gene TRBV11-3 combines with J gene TRBJ1-3; D gene unclear. The CDR3 loop reads CASSLRSGNTIYF. The CDR3 coding sequence is TGTGCCAGCAGCTTACGCTCTGGAAACACCATATATTTT.